Following are 29 T cell receptor beta chains from one sample sequenced in a study of blood T cell repertoires in COVID-19. The data were produced by immunoSEQ multiplex PCR, yet TCRdb's version contains in-frame clones alone and is incomplete. The sample yields some 300,000 clones, approximately 90% seen once. The sequenced material came from peripheral blood. These receptors were collected from a woman in her forties or fifties with COVID-19, enrolled during active disease.

The V and J genes are TRBV19 and TRBJ2-7, with 7 nucleotides matching TRBD2. Unmatched junction bases numbered 9, after V lost 0 bases and J lost 4 bases. The CDR3 contains 16 residues. Looked up from germline, CDR1 is LNHDA and CDR2 is SQIVND (reference sequence). CDR3 sequence reads: CASSIDHGGSAYEQYF. Here the CDR3 DNA reads TGTGCCAGTAGTATAGATCACGGCGGGAGCGCTTACGAGCAGTACTTC.

CDR3 residues: CASSDSTRGWTQYF. DNA for the CDR3: TGCGCCAGCAGTGACTCGACTAGAGGGTGGACCCAGTACTTC. V usage is TRBV10-1 and J usage is TRBJ2-5, with D possibly TRBD2 on 6 matching bases. This CDR3 has 14 residues. Germline lookup yields CDR1 WNHNN and CDR2 SYGVQD (reference sequence). V was clipped by 3 bases and J by 7 bases, with 15 bases between them.

The J gene is TRBJ1-1, the V gene TRBV19, with TRBD1 identical over 12 bases. Germline V gene data show CDR1 as LNHDA and CDR2 as SQIVND (reference sequence). Germline trimming cut 7 bases from V and 7 bases from J; bases unmatched to any gene: 13. The CDR3 is 16 residues long. This chain's CDR3 is CASTPIAGTGGVEAFF. Here the CDR3 DNA reads TGTGCCAGTACCCCAATCGCCGGGACAGGGGGCGTTGAAGCTTTCTTT.

The V call is TRBV4-2, the J call TRBJ1-3; D is perhaps TRBD1 (5 bases). In germline, CDR1 is LGHNA, CDR2 YNFKEQ. Trimming pared 0 bases from V and 0 bases from J, leaving 9 bases between. CDR3 length: 16 amino acids. CDR3 DNA: TGTGCCAGCAGCCAAGATGGGGGGGGCTCTGGAAACACCATATATTTT. Residues: CASSQDGGGSGNTIYF.

This clone has just one count. This chain links TRBV21-1 with TRBJ2-4; the table's D gene call, TRBD1, was not cross checked with the DNA. TRBV21-1 is a pseudogene locus. The CDR3 length is 20 residues. CDR3 residues: CASSLRDRGKQSDSKNIQYF. In nucleotides, the CDR3 is TGTGCCAGCAGCTTGAGGGACAGGGGAAAACAATCCGACTCCAAAAACATTCAGTACTTC.

This chain joins TRBV6-2 or TRBV6-3 and TRBJ1-4; 10 nucleotides agree with TRBD1. V was pared by 6 bases and J by 3 bases, with 10 bases of the junction left unmatched. The CDR3 sequence is 17 residues long. Germline V lookup: CDR1 MNHEY, CDR2 SVGEGT. The CDR3 DNA follows: TGTGCCAGCAGCCCCACCGGGACAGGGGTCCCTAATGAAAAACTGTTTTTT. As protein: CASSPTGTGVPNEKLFF.

The V and J genes are TRBV27 and TRBJ2-1, with 8 bases that match TRBD2. The germline V gene has CDR1 MNHEY and CDR2 SMNVEV (reference sequence). The CDR3 loop spans 16 amino acids. Trimming at V came to 5 bases and at J to 9 bases, leaving 15 bases not matched to a gene. The CDR3 DNA is TGTGCCAGCAGTCCTAGGGCCGGGACTAGTCGGTCTGAGCAGTTCTTC. Its protein product is CASSPRAGTSRSEQFF.

This rearrangement joins TRBV6-2 or TRBV6-3 to TRBJ2-7, with 11 bases matching TRBD2. V trimming: 4 bases; J trimming: 6 bases; junction bases outside the gene matches: 5. CDR1 and CDR2 (germline): MNHEY, SVGEGT. This CDR3 has 14 residues. For the CDR3, the DNA is TGTGCCAGCAGTTTACTAGCGGGAGAGGGCGAGCAGTACTTC. Translated: CASSLLAGEGEQYF.

Only one count was recorded for this clone. CDR3 sequence: CASSPRPGTGLAGELFF. The CDR3 coding sequence is TGTGCCAGCTCACCACGGCCCGGGACAGGGTTAGCCGGGGAGCTGTTTTTT. The J gene is TRBJ2-2, the V gene TRBV18; 9 nucleotides line up with TRBD1. This CDR3 comprises 17 residues. V shed 1 base, J shed 6 bases, and the junction held 9 bases outside the gene matches. Germline V CDR1 and CDR2: KGHSH, LQKENI. The full variable domain, completed using reference TRBV18 and TRBJ2-2, is NAGVMQNPRHLVRRRGQEARLRCSPMKGHSHVYWYRQLPEEGLKFMVYLQKENIIDESGMPKERFSAEFPKEGPSILRIQQVVRGDSAAYFCASSPRPGTGLAGELFFGEGSRLTVL.

This clone was recorded once. The chain couples TRBV3-1 (or the pseudogene TRBV3-2) to TRBJ2-1; tentative D call: TRBD2 (5 bases). V was cut by 4 bases and J by 1 base, with 14 bases left in between. Germline lookup yields CDR1 LGHDT and CDR2 YNNKEL (reference sequence). The CDR3 has 16 amino acids. The CDR3 DNA reads TGTGCCAGCAGCCTAGAGCGTGGGAGATCCTACAATGAGCAGTTCTTC. It specifies CASSLERGRSYNEQFF.

The chain couples TRBV16 to TRBJ2-5; possible D gene TRBD1, 7 bases. The CDR3 is 15 residues long. Per germline, CDR1 KGHSY and CDR2 FQNENV. Between the trimmed V and J ends, which lost 2 bases and 2 bases, there was a span of 12 bases. CDR3 protein: CASSQPQGGQETQYF. The CDR3 bases are TGTGCCAGCAGCCAACCCCAGGGGGGACAAGAGACCCAGTACTTC. The variable domain in full, with the rest retrieved from reference TRBV16 and TRBJ2-5, is GEEVAQTPKHLVRGEGQKAKLYCAPIKGHSYVFWYQQVLKNEFKFLISFQNENVFDETGMPKERFSAKCLPNSPCSLEIQATKLEDSAVYFCASSQPQGGQETQYFGPGTRLLVL.

The CDR3, as DNA: TGTGCCAGCAGTGAAATTAGAGGCACCTATGGCTACACCTTC. The encoded protein is CASSEIRGTYGYTF. The chain is built from TRBV25-1 and TRBJ1-2; no reliable D call. The V gene lost 2 bases and the J gene lost 4 bases, with 11 bases spanning the gap. CDR1 and CDR2 (germline): MGHDK, SYGVNS. The CDR3 has 14 amino acids.

This chain joins TRBV7-9 and TRBJ1-2, with a possible D match to TRBD1 (6 bases). CDR3 size: 14 residues. The germline V and J ends were trimmed by 0 bases and 6 bases, with 11 bases remaining between them. CDR1 is SEHNR, CDR2 FQNEAQ, per germline (reference sequence). Here the CDR3 DNA reads TGTGCCAGCAGCTTAGCAAACAGGGAGCATGGCTACACCTTC. It specifies CASSLANREHGYTF.

The chain links TRBV18 to TRBJ2-7, with D perhaps TRBD1 (6 bases). The CDR3 runs to 19 residues. Deletions cut 6 bases from V and 3 bases from J, with 30 bases between. Germline assignment: CDR1 KGHSH and CDR2 LQKENI. CDR3 sequence reads: CASSPTEVGKGVPLYEQYF. The CDR3 DNA is TGTGCCAGCTCCCCTACGGAGGTCGGAAAGGGGGTCCCCCTCTACGAGCAGTACTTC.

A single count supports this clone. The chain recombines TRBV18 with TRBJ2-7; TRBD2 agrees at 7 bases. Unmatched junction bases numbered 21, after V lost 4 bases and J lost 0 bases. Germline V lookup: CDR1 KGHSH, CDR2 LQKENI. The CDR3 is 20 amino acids. CDR3 in DNA: TGTGCCAGCTCACAAGCCCTGGGAGGGGAAGGAGGAAAGAGCTCCTACGAGCAGTACTTC. Its translation is CASSQALGGEGGKSSYEQYF.

Only one count was recorded for this clone. The chain carries TRBV30 and TRBJ1-1; D is possibly TRBD1 (6 bases). Germline values: CDR1 GTSNPN, CDR2 SVGIG (reference sequence). V lost 0 bases to trimming and J lost 4 bases, with 12 bases between them. The CDR3 consists of 14 residues. In nucleotides, the CDR3 is TGTGCCTGGAGTGTAACAGGGAGTGCCACTGAAGCTTTCTTT. The encoded protein is CAWSVTGSATEAFF.

This chain joins TRBV5-1 and TRBJ2-1; D uncertain. The CDR3 is 14 amino acids. V was shortened by 0 bases and J by 0 bases, with 4 bases between the two germline ends. Germline lookup yields CDR1 SGHRS and CDR2 YFSETQ. Here the CDR3 reads CASSLGLSYNEQFF. The CDR3 DNA is TGCGCCAGCAGCTTGGGACTCTCCTACAATGAGCAGTTCTTC.

This chain connects TRBV5-5 to TRBJ2-7, with a weak D call TRBD1 (6 bases). Germline loops: CDR1 SGHKS, CDR2 YYEKEE (reference sequence). The V end was cut by 5 bases, the J end by 2 bases, with 17 bases between. This CDR3 has 15 amino acids. The CDR3 nucleotides are TGTGCCAGCAGATTTACTACAGGGTTCGCCTACGAGCAGTACTTC. It yields the protein CASRFTTGFAYEQYF.

The chain recombines TRBV5-4 with TRBJ2-1; 7 nucleotides line up with TRBD2. With 0 bases clipped from V and 1 base from J, the junction kept 7 bases outside the gene matches. The germline V gene encodes CDR1 SGHNT and CDR2 YYREEE (reference sequence). The CDR3 runs to 17 residues. The CDR3 region is CASSLAGGRGSYNEQFF. The CDR3 DNA reads as TGTGCCAGCAGCTTGGCCGGCGGGAGAGGTTCCTACAATGAGCAGTTCTTC.

The chain recombines TRBV14 with TRBJ1-1, with 8 nucleotides matching TRBD1. V trimming: 2 bases; J trimming: 5 bases; junction bases outside the gene matches: 4. Germline CDR1 and CDR2: SGHDN and FVKESK. This CDR3 region has 14 residues. CDR3 amino acids: CASSQWTGRTEAFF. The CDR3 DNA follows: TGTGCCAGCAGCCAATGGACAGGGCGAACTGAAGCTTTCTTT.

This chain connects TRBV11-2 to TRBJ2-2; 8 bases fit TRBD2. Germline CDR1 SGHAT, CDR2 FQNNGV. After removal of 5 bases from V and 8 bases from J, the junction contained 4 bases not matched to a gene. The CDR3 contains 13 residues. In DNA, the CDR3 is TGTGCCAGCAGCAGGGTAGCGGGAGGGGAGCTGTTTTTT. Translated: CASSRVAGGELFF.

This rearrangement joins TRBV6-1 to TRBJ1-4; TRBD1 matches 8 bases. This CDR3 is built from 15 residues. V was pared by 3 bases and J by 8 bases, with 8 bases of the junction left unmatched. CDR1 and CDR2 from the germline V gene are MNHNS and SASEGT. CDR3 region: CASSEPRGLGEKLFF. The CDR3 DNA sequence: TGTGCCAGCAGTGAGCCCAGGGGGCTGGGGGAAAAACTGTTTTTT.

This clone has a handful of counts. The chain couples TRBV5-6 to TRBJ1-2; D call uncertain. Trimming removed 0 bases from V and 7 bases from J, with 10 bases in between. The CDR3 contains 13 residues. CDR1 and CDR2 from the germline V gene are SGHDT and YYEEEE. CDR3 nucleotides: TGTGCCAGCAGCTTGGGGGCTGTTACTGGCTACACCTTC. It encodes CASSLGAVTGYTF.

The V gene is TRBV7-8, the J gene TRBJ2-1, with 7 positions matching TRBD2. Germline V gene sequence: CDR1 SGHVS, CDR2 FQNEAQ. The ends lost 6 bases at V and 0 bases at J; junction bases unmatched: 17. The CDR3 sequence is 19 residues long. CDR3 nucleotides: TGTGCCAGCAGTCGCACCCCGAAAATAGCGGGTGGCTCCTACAATGAGCAGTTCTTC. Protein: CASSRTPKIAGGSYNEQFF.

Many counts were recorded for this clone. V usage is TRBV14 and J usage is TRBJ1-1; no firm D call. Germline assignment: CDR1 SGHDN and CDR2 FVKESK. Deletions cut 7 bases from V and 0 bases from J, with 18 bases between. There are 16 residues in the CDR3. The CDR3 nucleotides read TGTGCCAGCACCCCGGGCGGGTATTCCGTGAACACTGAAGCTTTCTTT. As protein: CASTPGGYSVNTEAFF.

The chain combines TRBV6-5 with TRBJ1-5; D not certain. Trimming stripped 7 bases from V and 0 bases from J, with 7 bases between. Germline CDR1 and CDR2: MNHEY and SVGAGI. The CDR3 covers 13 residues. CDR3 in DNA: TGTGCCAGCACAACAGATAGCAATCAGCCCCAGCATTTT. It translates to CASTTDSNQPQHF.

In this sample, this clone turned up a few times. The V call is TRBV12-5, the J call TRBJ2-2; TRBD1 might be the D (5 bases). CDR1 and CDR2 from the germline V gene are LGHNT and FRNRAP. The CDR3 runs 13 residues. V shed 5 bases and J shed 7 bases, with 11 bases lying between them. The CDR3 is CASGPGYGGELFF. The CDR3 region has the DNA TGTGCTAGTGGTCCAGGGTACGGCGGGGAGCTGTTTTTT. The full variable domain, with the rest looked up from reference TRBV12-5 and TRBJ2-2, is DARVTQTPRHKVTEMGQEVTMRCQPILGHNTVFWYRQTMMQGLELLAYFRNRAPLDDSGMPKDRFSAEMPDATLATLKIQPSEPRDSAVYFCASGPGYGGELFFGEGSRLTVL.

The rearrangement joins TRBV5-1 to TRBJ2-1; 10 bases line up with TRBD2. The junction had 9 bases not matched to a gene; V was cut back by 0 bases and J by 6 bases. Germline CDR1 is SGHRS and CDR2 is YFSETQ. The length of the CDR3 is 17 residues. Here the CDR3 reads CASSLAPSGSGGNEQFF. DNA of the CDR3: TGCGCCAGCAGCTTGGCGCCTAGCGGGAGTGGGGGCAATGAGCAGTTCTTC.

J is TRBJ2-5 and V is TRBV5-1; 9 bases are a match to TRBD1. J gave up 5 bases and V 2 bases, and 22 bases lay outside the gene matches. CDR1 SGHRS and CDR2 YFSETQ come from the germline V gene. CDR3 size: 20 residues. The chain's CDR3 is CASSLQPRIPGQGFGETQYF. Written as DNA, the CDR3 is TGCGCCAGCAGCTTACAGCCGAGGATACCGGGACAGGGTTTCGGCGAGACCCAGTACTTC.